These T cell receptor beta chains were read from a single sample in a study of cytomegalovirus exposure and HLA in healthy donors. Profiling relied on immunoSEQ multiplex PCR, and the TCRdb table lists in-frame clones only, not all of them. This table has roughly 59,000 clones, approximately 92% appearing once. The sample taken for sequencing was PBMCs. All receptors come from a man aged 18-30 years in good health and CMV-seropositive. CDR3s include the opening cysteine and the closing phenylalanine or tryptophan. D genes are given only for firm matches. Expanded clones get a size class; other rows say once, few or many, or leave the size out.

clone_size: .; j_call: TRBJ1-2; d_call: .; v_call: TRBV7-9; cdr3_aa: CASSLDTGLRYGYTF; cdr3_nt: TGTGCCAGCAGCTTAGATACGGGGTTAAGATATGGCTACACCTTC
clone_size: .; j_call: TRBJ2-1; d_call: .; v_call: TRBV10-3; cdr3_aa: CAISESREQFF; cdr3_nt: TGTGCCATCAGTGAGAGTCGGGAGCAGTTCTTC
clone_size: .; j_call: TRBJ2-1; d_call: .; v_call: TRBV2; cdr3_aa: CASSEGPIEYNEQFF; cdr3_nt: TGTGCCAGCAGTGAAGGGCCGATCGAATACAATGAGCAGTTCTTC
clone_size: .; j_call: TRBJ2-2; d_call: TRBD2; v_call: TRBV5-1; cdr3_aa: CASSFSSGNTGELFF; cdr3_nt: TGCGCCAGCAGCTTTTCTAGCGGTAACACCGGGGAGCTGTTTTTT
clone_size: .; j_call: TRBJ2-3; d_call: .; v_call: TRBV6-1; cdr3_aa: CASKSGNTDTQYF; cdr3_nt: TGTGCCAGCAAAAGCGGAAACACAGATACGCAGTATTTT
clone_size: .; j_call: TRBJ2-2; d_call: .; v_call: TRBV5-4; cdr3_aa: CASSSFANTGELFF; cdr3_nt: TGTGCCAGCAGCTCGTTCGCGAACACCGGGGAGCTGTTTTTT
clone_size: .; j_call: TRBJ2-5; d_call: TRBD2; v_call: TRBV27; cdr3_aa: CASSSRTSGRGETQYF; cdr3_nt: TGTGCCAGCAGTTCTCGGACTAGCGGGAGGGGGGAGACCCAGTACTTC
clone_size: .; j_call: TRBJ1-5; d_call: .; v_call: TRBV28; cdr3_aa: CASRPRLGDQPQHF; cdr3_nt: TGTGCCAGCAGGCCTCGTTTAGGGGATCAGCCCCAGCATTTT
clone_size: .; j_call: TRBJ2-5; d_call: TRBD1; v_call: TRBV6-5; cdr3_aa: CASSWTGGLAGTQYF; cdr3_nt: TGTGCCAGCAGCTGGACAGGCGGGCTAGCCGGGACCCAGTACTTC
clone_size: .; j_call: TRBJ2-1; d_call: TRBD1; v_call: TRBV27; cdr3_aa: CASSSGTVPDEQFF; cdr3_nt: TGTGCCAGCAGTTCCGGGACAGTCCCCGATGAGCAGTTCTTC
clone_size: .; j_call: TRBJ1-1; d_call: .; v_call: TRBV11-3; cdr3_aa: CASSRDSRAAAVF; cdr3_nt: TGTGCCAGCAGCCGGGACTCTAGGGCAGCCGCCGTGTTT
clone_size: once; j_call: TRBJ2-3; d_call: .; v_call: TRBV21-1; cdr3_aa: CASSRLMECTDTQYF; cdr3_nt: TGTGCCAGCAGCCGACTGATGGAGTGCACAGATACGCAGTATTTT
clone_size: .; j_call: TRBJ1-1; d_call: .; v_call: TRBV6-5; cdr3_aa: CASSYSKRYSNTEAFF; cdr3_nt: TGTGCCAGCAGTTACTCGAAACGGTATTCTAACACTGAAGCTTTCTTT
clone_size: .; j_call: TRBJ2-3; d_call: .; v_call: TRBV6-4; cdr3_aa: CASSESPVAVDTQYF; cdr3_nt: TGTGCCAGCAGTGAATCCCCTGTAGCGGTGGATACGCAGTATTTT
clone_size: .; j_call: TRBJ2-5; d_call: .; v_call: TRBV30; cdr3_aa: CALAREAESETQYF; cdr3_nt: TGTGCCTTAGCTAGGGAGGCCGAGTCGGAGACCCAGTACTTC
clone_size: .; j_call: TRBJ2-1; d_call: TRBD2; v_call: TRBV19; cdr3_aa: CASTSGRDGEQFF; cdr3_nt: TGTGCCAGTACGAGCGGGAGGGACGGTGAGCAGTTCTTC
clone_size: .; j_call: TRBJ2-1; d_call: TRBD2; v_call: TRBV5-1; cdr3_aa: CASSLRFVAGTDEQFF; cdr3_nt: TGCGCCAGCAGCTTAAGATTTGTAGCGGGAACCGACGAGCAGTTCTTC
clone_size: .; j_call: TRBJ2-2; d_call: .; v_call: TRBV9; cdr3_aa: CASSVEQGPGGELFF; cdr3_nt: TGTGCCAGCAGCGTAGAACAGGGACCGGGCGGGGAGCTGTTTTTT
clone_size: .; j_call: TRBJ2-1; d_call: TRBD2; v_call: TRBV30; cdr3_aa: CAQAQAPGTSGYEQFF; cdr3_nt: TGTGCCCAGGCCCAAGCCCCCGGGACTAGCGGGTATGAGCAGTTCTTC
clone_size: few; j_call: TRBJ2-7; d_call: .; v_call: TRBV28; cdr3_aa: CASSLGGFSSYEQYF; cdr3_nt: TGTGCCAGCAGTTTAGGCGGTTTTAGCTCCTACGAGCAGTACTTC
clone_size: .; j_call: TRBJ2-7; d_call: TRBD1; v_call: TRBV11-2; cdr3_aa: CASSSRTGNYEQYF; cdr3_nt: TGTGCCAGCAGCTCCCGGACAGGGAACTACGAGCAGTACTTC
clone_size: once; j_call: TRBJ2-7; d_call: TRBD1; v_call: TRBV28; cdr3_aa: CASRGRGLSSYEQYF; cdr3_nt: TGTGCCAGCAGGGGTAGGGGGCTTAGCTCCTACGAGCAGTACTTC
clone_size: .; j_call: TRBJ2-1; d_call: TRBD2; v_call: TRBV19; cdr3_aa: CASSRSSGRYNEQFF; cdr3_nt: TGTGCCAGTAGTAGGTCTAGCGGGAGGTACAATGAGCAGTTCTTC
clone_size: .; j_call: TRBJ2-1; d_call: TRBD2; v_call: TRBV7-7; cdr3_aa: CASSLLVSGSNEQFF; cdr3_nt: TGTGCTAGCAGCTTGCTGGTTAGCGGGAGCAATGAGCAGTTCTTC
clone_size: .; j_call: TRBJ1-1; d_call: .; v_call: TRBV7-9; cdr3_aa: CASSLVGGNTEAFF; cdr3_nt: TGTGCCAGCAGCTTAGTCGGCGGGAACACTGAAGCTTTCTTT
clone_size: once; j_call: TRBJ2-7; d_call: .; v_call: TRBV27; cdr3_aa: CASRLGGPSYEQYF; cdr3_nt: TGTGCCAGCAGACTGGGTGGGCCCTCCTACGAGCAGTACTTC
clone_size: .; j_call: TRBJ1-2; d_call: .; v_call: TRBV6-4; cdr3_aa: CASSERGNYGYTF; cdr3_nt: TGTGCCAGCAGTGAAAGAGGGAACTATGGCTACACCTTC
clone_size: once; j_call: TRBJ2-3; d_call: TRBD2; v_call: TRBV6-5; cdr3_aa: CASSYSRFSGTDTQYF; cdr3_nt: TGTGCCAGCAGTTACTCGAGGTTTAGCGGGACCGATACGCAGTATTTT
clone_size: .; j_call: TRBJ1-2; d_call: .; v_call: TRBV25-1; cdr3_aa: CASSLSSGGGYTF; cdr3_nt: TGTGCCAGCTCCCTCAGTTCGGGTGGAGGCTACACCTTC
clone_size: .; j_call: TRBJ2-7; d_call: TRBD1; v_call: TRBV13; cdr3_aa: CASSLSGTGLYEQYF; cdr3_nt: TGTGCCAGCAGCTTAAGCGGGACAGGGCTTTACGAGCAGTACTTC
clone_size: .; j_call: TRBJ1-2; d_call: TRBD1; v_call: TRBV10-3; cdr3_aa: CAITNSRQGANYGYTF; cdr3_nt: TGTGCCATCACGAACTCAAGACAGGGTGCCAACTATGGCTACACCTTC
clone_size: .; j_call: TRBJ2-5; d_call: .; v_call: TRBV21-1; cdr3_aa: CASSRSSGRADETQYF; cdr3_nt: TGTGCCAGCAGCAGGAGTAGCGGGAGGGCCGACGAGACCCAGTACTTC